This TCR beta chain was profiled in a study of blood T cell repertoires in COVID-19. Across the study: Acute and convalescent COVID-19 specimens originated in the United States, Italy and Spain.

Sequenced by immunoSEQ multiplex PCR; TCRdb stores in-frame clones only, minus some. The sample includes 50,000 to 75,000 clones, 60% to 85% of them seen just once. From germline, CDR1 is SGHRS and CDR2 YFSETQ. This CDR3 has 14 amino acids. The J segment lost 2 bases and the V segment lost 7 bases, leaving 6 bases of the junction unmatched. The V call is TRBV5-1, the J call TRBJ2-3; 8 bases are a match to TRBD1. This TCR was sampled from a woman over 75 with acute or convalescent COVID-19. The sequenced material came from peripheral blood. The CDR3 here is CASRGQGNTDTQYF. The CDR3 DNA reads TGCGCCAGCCGAGGACAGGGAAACACAGATACGCAGTATTTT.